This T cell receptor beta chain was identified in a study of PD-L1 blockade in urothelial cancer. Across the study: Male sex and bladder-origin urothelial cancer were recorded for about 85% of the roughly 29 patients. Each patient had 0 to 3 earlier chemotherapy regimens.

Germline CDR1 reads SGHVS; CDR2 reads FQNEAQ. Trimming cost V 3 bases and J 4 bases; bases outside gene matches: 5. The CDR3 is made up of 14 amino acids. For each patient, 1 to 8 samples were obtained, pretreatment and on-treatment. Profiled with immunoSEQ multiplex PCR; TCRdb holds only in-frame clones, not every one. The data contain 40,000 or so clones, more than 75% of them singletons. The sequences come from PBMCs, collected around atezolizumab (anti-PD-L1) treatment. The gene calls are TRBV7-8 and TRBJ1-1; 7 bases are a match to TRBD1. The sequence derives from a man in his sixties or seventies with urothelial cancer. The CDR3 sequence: CASSFQAGGTEAFF. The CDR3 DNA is TGTGCCAGCAGCTTCCAGGCAGGGGGCACTGAAGCTTTCTTT.